This TCR beta chain was captured in a study of blood T cell repertoires in COVID-19. Overall study: Collection of acute and convalescent COVID-19 samples took place in the United States, Italy and Spain. T cells, B-cell-depleted T cells, or PBMCs supplied cDNA or gDNA.

The CDR3 has 14 residues. V dropped 6 bases and J dropped 7 bases, with 16 bases sitting between them. The germline CDR1 and CDR2 sequences are MNHEY and SVGAGI. In the authors' methods: Using reference gene primer amplification, nucleated cell counts were estimated. Profiled with immunoSEQ multiplex PCR; TCRdb holds only in-frame clones, not every one. That table is the source of V, J and clone size, and D and trimming were worked out from the DNA. The sample contains under 80,000 clones, approximately 73% of which appear only once. The Seattle site enrolled patients during active infection and followed them longitudinally.

The chain couples TRBV6-5 to TRBJ2-1, with D perhaps matching TRBD2 (6 bases). The sample taken for sequencing was peripheral blood. The TCR was taken from a man aged 55-75 years with COVID-19, enrolled during active disease. CDR3: CASRKTGEGNEQFF. The CDR3 DNA sequence: TGTGCCAGCAGGAAAACGGGAGAAGGAAATGAGCAGTTCTTC.